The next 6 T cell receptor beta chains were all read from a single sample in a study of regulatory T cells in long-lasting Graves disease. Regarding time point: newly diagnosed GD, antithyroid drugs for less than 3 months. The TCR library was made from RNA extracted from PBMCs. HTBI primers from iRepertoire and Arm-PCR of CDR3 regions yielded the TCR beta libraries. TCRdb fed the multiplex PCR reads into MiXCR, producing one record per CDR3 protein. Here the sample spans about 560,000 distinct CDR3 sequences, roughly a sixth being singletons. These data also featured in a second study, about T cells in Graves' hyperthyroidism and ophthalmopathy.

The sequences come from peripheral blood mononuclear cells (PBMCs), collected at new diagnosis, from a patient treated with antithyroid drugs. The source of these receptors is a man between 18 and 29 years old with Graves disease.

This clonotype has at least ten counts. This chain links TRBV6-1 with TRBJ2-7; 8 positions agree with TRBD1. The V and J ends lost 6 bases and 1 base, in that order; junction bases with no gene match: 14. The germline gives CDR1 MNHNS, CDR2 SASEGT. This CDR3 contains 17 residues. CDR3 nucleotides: TGTGCCAGCAGGCCGGCGAAAGACAGGGGCAATTCCTACGAGCAGTACTTC. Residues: CASRPAKDRGNSYEQYF.

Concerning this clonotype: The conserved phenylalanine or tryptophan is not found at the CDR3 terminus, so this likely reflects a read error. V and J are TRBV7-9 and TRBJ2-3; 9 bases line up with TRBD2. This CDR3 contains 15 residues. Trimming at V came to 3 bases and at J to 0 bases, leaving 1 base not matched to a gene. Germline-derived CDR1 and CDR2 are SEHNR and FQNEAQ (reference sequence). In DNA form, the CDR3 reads TGTGCCAGCAGCTTGCTAGCGGGGAGCACAGATACGCAGTATTAT. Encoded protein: CASSLLAGSTDTQYY.

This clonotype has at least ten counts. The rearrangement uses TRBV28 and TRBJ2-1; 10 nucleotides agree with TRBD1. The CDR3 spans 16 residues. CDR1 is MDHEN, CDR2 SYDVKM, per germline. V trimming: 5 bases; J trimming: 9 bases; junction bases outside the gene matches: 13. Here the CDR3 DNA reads TGTGCCAGCAGTGCCCGACCGGGACAGGGGACTGCTGAGCAGTTCTTC. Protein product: CASSARPGQGTAEQFF.

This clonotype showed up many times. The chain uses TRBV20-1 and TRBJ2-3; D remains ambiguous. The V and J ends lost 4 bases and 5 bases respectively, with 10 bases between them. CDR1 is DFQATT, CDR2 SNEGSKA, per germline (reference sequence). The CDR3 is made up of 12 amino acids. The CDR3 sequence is CSAKRRRDTQYF. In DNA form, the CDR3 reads TGCAGTGCTAAACGGCGGCGAGATACGCAGTATTTT.

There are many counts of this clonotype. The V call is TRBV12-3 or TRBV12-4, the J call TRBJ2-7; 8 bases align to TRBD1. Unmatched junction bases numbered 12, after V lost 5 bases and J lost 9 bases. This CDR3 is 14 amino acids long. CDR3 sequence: CASSRNRDRIAQYF. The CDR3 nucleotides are TGTGCCAGCAGTAGAAACCGGGACAGGATAGCGCAGTACTTC.

The CDR3 nucleotides read TGCGCCAGCAGCCAGGCGGGTAGCGGGAGGGCCGGCACAGATACGCAGTATTTT. This gives the protein CASSQAGSGRAGTDTQYF. J is TRBJ2-3 and V is TRBV4-1, with 11 bases fitting TRBD2. The CDR3 spans 18 residues. Germline CDR1 reads MGHRA; CDR2 reads YSYEKL. V was clipped by 3 bases and J by 1 base; unmatched bases: 9.